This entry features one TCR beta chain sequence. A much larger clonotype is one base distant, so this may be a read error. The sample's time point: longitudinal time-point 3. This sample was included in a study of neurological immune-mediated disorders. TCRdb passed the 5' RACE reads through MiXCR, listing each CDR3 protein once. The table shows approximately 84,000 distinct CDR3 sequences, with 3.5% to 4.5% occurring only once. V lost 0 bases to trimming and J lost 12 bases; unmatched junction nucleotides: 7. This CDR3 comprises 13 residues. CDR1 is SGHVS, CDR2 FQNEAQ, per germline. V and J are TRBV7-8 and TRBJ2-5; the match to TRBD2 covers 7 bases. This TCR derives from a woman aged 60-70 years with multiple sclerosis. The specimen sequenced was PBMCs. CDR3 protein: CASSLAGLSGKYF. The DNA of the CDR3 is TGTGCCAGCAGCTTAGCGGGACTATCGGGAAAGTACTTC.